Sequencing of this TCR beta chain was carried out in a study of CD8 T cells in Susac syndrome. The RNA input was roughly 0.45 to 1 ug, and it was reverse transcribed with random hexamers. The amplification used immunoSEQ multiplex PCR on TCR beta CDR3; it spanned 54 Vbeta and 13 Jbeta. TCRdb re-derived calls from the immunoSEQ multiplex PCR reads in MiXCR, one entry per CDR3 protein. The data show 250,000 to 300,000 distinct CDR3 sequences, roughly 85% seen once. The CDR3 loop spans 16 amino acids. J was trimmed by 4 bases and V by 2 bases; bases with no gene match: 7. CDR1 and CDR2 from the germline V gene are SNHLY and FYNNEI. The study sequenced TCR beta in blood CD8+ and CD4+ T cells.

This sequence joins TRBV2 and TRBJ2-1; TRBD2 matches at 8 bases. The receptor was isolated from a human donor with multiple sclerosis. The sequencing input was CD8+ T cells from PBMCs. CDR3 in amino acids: CASSESLAGSYNEQFF. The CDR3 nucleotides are TGTGCCAGCAGTGAAAGCCTAGCGGGTAGTTACAATGAGCAGTTCTTC.